Presented here are 22 T cell receptor beta chains from one specimen sequenced in a study of early T cells in non-severe SARS-CoV-2 infection (dated by TCRdb to the early 2020s). The protocol used for the library was 5' RACE. The sample was run on a NextSeq 500. The public reads were reanalyzed by TCRdb: fastp trimming at Q25, MiXCR alignment, in-frame beta chains only. CDR3 protein sequences are deduplicated, and each keeps its most common genes and DNA. Here the sample has 17,000 or so distinct CDR3 sequences; about 5% occur a single time. The top ten clones comprise about 6.3% of the sample. This specimen was whole blood, taken at baseline. These receptors were taken from an adult who was a healthcare worker with PCR-confirmed SARS-CoV-2 infection or an uninfected control (not recorded which).

This clonotype was seen more than once but under ten times. This rearrangement joins TRBV29-1 to TRBJ1-1; D gene ambiguous. Germline-derived CDR1 and CDR2 are SQVTM and ANQGSEA. V lost 5 bases and J 4 bases, leaving 17 bases between the germline ends. This CDR3 comprises 14 residues. This CDR3 reads CSVRPAGSVTEAFF. CDR3 nucleotides: TGCAGCGTTCGACCGGCGGGCTCGGTCACTGAAGCTTTCTTT.

This clonotype is categorized as medium-sized. V usage is TRBV7-9 and J usage is TRBJ1-6; no clear D. The CDR3 totals 13 residues. The V and J ends lost 3 bases and 8 bases respectively, with 8 bases between them. CDR1 and CDR2 from the germline V gene are SEHNR and FQNEAQ (reference sequence). CDR3 amino acids: CASSFGEDSPLHF. Here the CDR3 DNA reads TGTGCCAGCAGCTTCGGGGAGGATTCACCCCTCCACTTT.

This clonotype came up many times. The chain carries TRBV27 and TRBJ1-1; D ambiguous. Germline CDR1 and CDR2: MNHEY and SMNVEV (reference sequence). Deletions cut 3 bases from V and 4 bases from J, with 12 bases between. CDR3 size: 14 residues. The CDR3 nucleotides are TGTGCCAGCAGTTTTGAGGGTGGAGGCACTGAAGCTTTCTTT. Its translation is CASSFEGGGTEAFF.

V and J are TRBV29-1 and TRBJ1-1, with 7 bases aligning to TRBD1. Per germline, CDR1 SQVTM and CDR2 ANQGSEA. This CDR3 contains 13 residues. V was clipped by 6 bases and J by 5 bases; unmatched bases: 9. CDR3 region: CSVVRQGQTEAFF. For the CDR3, the DNA is TGCAGCGTCGTCCGACAGGGCCAAACTGAAGCTTTCTTT. The whole variable domain, remainder taken from reference TRBV29-1 and TRBJ1-1, is SAVISQKPSRDICQRGTSLTIQCQVDSQVTMMFWYRQQPGQSLTLIATANQGSEATYESGFVIDKFPISRPNLTFSTLTVSNMSPEDSSIYLCSVVRQGQTEAFFGQGTRLTVV.

This clonotype has ten or more counts. The V and J genes are TRBV29-1 and TRBJ2-1; the D is unclear. The germline CDR1 and CDR2 sequences are SQVTM and ANQGSEA. Trimming left V 7 bases short and J 0 bases short, with 4 bases between. The CDR3 is made up of 11 amino acids. The CDR3 region is CSADSYNEQFF. CDR3 sequence (DNA): TGCAGCGCGGACTCCTACAATGAGCAGTTCTTC.

This clonotype came up many times. This chain links TRBV2 with TRBJ2-3, with TRBD2 as a possible D gene (5 bases). The CDR3 has 13 residues. Looked up from germline, CDR1 is SNHLY and CDR2 is FYNNEI. Between the trimmed V and J ends, which lost 7 bases and 2 bases, there was a span of 10 bases. CDR3 sequence: CASKGAATDTQYF. The CDR3 DNA reads TGTGCCAGCAAAGGAGCGGCCACAGATACGCAGTATTTT.

The table lists this clonotype with a few counts. The chain uses TRBV3-1 and TRBJ1-1; TRBD1 agrees at 8 bases. The V segment lost 7 bases and the J segment 5 bases; nucleotides outside the gene matches: 9. The CDR3 loop spans 14 amino acids. Per the germline V gene, CDR1 is LGHDT and CDR2 is YNNKEL (reference sequence). The CDR3 DNA is TGTGCCAGCACCATCAGGGGGCGAGGGACTGAAGCTTTCTTT. This encodes CASTIRGRGTEAFF.

This clonotype was seen repeatedly, ten times or more. The V and J genes are TRBV12-3 or TRBV12-4 and TRBJ2-6; tentative D call: TRBD2 (7 bases). This CDR3 has 17 amino acids. Trimming took 5 bases from V and 4 from J, leaving 18 bases between them. CDR3 loop: CASSPAWGGGGANVLTF. CDR3 bases: TGTGCCAGCAGTCCAGCGTGGGGGGGCGGAGGGGCCAACGTCCTGACTTTC.

The rearrangement links TRBV12-3 or TRBV12-4 to TRBJ1-1; D perhaps matches TRBD1 (5 bases). With 7 bases removed from V and 3 bases from J, the gap between germline ends came to 18 bases. The CDR3 covers 15 residues. The DNA of the CDR3 is TGTGCCAGCATTACGGGGGGGGAAGGATACACTGAAGCTTTCTTT. It is translated as CASITGGEGYTEAFF.

This clonotype was counted at least ten times. This chain links TRBV5-1 with TRBJ2-3; TRBD2 matches 7 bases. The CDR3 is made up of 14 amino acids. V lost 4 bases, J lost 3 bases, and 5 bases stayed unmatched. Germline V CDR1 and CDR2: SGHRS, YFSETQ. CDR3 in DNA: TGCGCCAGCAGCCCAGGACTAGGAACAGATACGCAGTATTTT. Protein sequence: CASSPGLGTDTQYF.

In this sample, this clonotype turned up many times. The genes are TRBV6-5 and TRBJ1-6; D gene unclear. Trimming shortened V by 6 bases and J by 3 bases, and 9 bases separated the two germline ends. The CDR3 consists of 14 residues. Germline lookup yields CDR1 MNHEY and CDR2 SVGAGI. The CDR3 DNA is TGTGCCAGCAGAACACCGGACTATAATTCACCCCTCCACTTT. Its translation is CASRTPDYNSPLHF.

This clonotype has a count of ten or more. This rearrangement joins TRBV12-3 or TRBV12-4 to TRBJ1-5; maybe TRBD1 (5 bases). With 3 bases removed from V and 1 base from J, the gap between germline ends came to 10 bases. The length of the CDR3 is 15 residues. CDR3 loop: CASSLARGSNQPQHF. The CDR3 DNA reads as TGTGCCAGCAGTTTGGCGAGGGGAAGCAATCAGCCCCAGCATTTT.

This chain joins TRBV2 and TRBJ2-4; possible D gene TRBD2, 7 bases. CDR1 is SNHLY, CDR2 FYNNEI, per germline. This CDR3 spans 16 amino acids. V lost 4 bases and J 7 bases, leaving 20 bases between the germline ends. CDR3 bases: TGTGCCAGCAGTGTAAATAACGGGGGGCCGGGGAACATTCAGTACTTC. Encoded protein: CASSVNNGGPGNIQYF. The full variable domain, with the rest looked up from reference TRBV2 and TRBJ2-4, is EPEVTQTPSHQVTQMGQEVILRCVPISNHLYFYWYRQILGQKVEFLVSFYNNEISEKSEIFDDQFSVERPDGSNFTLKIRSTKLEDSAMYFCASSVNNGGPGNIQYFGAGTRLSVL.

The sample holds many counts of this clonotype. The chain joins TRBV30 to TRBJ1-3; 8 nucleotides agree with TRBD1. The CDR3 length is 13 residues. After removal of 4 bases from V and 2 bases from J, the junction contained 1 base not matched to a gene. Germline V gene sequence: CDR1 GTSNPN, CDR2 SVGIG (reference sequence). The DNA for the CDR3 is TGTGCCTGGACGGACAGGGCTGGAAACACCATATATTTT. It yields the protein CAWTDRAGNTIYF.

There are many counts of this clonotype. J is TRBJ1-1 and V is TRBV19; maybe TRBD1 (5 bases). CDR3 length: 16 amino acids. CDR1 is LNHDA and CDR2 is SQIVND in the germline V gene (reference sequence). V gave up 6 bases and J gave up 5 bases, with 22 bases separating them. CDR3 nucleotides: TGTGCCAGTAGGAGACTCCGGGACGGACTCAGGACTGAAGCTTTCTTT. As protein: CASRRLRDGLRTEAFF.

This clonotype showed up many times. The chain carries TRBV7-6 and TRBJ2-1; D unresolved. Trimming took 1 base from V and 8 from J, leaving 12 bases between them. CDR3 length: 14 amino acids. Looked up from germline, CDR1 is SGHVS and CDR2 is FNYEAQ. The CDR3 loop reads CASSLDPAKYEQFF. CDR3 in DNA: TGTGCCAGCAGCTTAGACCCGGCTAAGTATGAGCAGTTCTTC.

This clonotype appeared many times. The V call is TRBV6-5, the J call TRBJ1-2; D call uncertain. Looked up from germline, CDR1 is MNHEY and CDR2 is SVGAGI. The CDR3 length is 11 residues. V shed 8 bases and J shed 5 bases, with 9 bases lying between them. This chain's CDR3 is CASRQAYGYTF. The CDR3 nucleotides are TGTGCCAGCCGTCAGGCGTATGGCTACACCTTC.

By share, this clonotype ranks as medium-sized. The gene calls are TRBV7-9 and TRBJ1-1, with 12 bases matching TRBD1. The trim removed 5 bases at V and 5 bases at J, leaving 9 bases unmatched. The CDR3 covers 16 residues. CDR1 SEHNR and CDR2 FQNEAQ come from the germline V gene (reference sequence). CDR3 residues: CASSGDRGRMFTEAFF. For the CDR3, the DNA is TGTGCCAGCAGCGGGGACAGGGGGCGGATGTTTACTGAAGCTTTCTTT.

This clonotype came up many times. This chain uses TRBV19 with TRBJ1-6, with D unresolved. Germline V gene sequence: CDR1 LNHDA, CDR2 SQIVND (reference sequence). This CDR3 is 17 amino acids long. Trimming took off 2 bases at V and 8 bases at J, with 19 bases between the two ends. The CDR3 sequence is CASSIRVRRIDDSPLHF. DNA for the CDR3: TGTGCCAGTAGTATAAGGGTCCGACGTATTGATGATTCACCCCTCCACTTT.

V and J are TRBV20-1 and TRBJ2-3, with unresolved D. V gave up 6 bases and J gave up 0 bases, with 10 bases separating them. The CDR3 contains 13 residues. Germline CDR1 DFQATT, CDR2 SNEGSKA (reference sequence). DNA of the CDR3: TGCAGTGCGGCGGACGTCAGCACAGATACGCAGTATTTT. The encoded protein is CSAADVSTDTQYF.

This clonotype was observed at least ten times. This chain's CDR3 is CASSLALGGVNTEAFF. The CDR3, as DNA: TGTGCCAGCAGCTTAGCGCTGGGAGGGGTGAACACTGAAGCTTTCTTT. The rearrangement links TRBV7-2 to TRBJ1-1; D is perhaps TRBD1 (5 bases). The CDR3 is 16 amino acids. V gave up 0 bases and J gave up 0 bases, with 11 bases separating them. CDR1 SGHTA and CDR2 FQGNSA come from the germline V gene.

By frequency in the sample, this clonotype is medium-sized. The V gene is TRBV10-3, the J gene TRBJ2-7; D possibly corresponds to TRBD2 (7 bases). In germline, CDR1 is ENHRY, CDR2 SYGVKD. This CDR3 is 13 amino acids long. The V end lost 6 bases, the J end lost 2 bases, and 11 bases lay between the germline ends. CDR3 coding DNA: TGTGCCATCAGCGGGGGGCCGGCCTACGAGCAGTACTTC. Residues: CAISGGPAYEQYF.